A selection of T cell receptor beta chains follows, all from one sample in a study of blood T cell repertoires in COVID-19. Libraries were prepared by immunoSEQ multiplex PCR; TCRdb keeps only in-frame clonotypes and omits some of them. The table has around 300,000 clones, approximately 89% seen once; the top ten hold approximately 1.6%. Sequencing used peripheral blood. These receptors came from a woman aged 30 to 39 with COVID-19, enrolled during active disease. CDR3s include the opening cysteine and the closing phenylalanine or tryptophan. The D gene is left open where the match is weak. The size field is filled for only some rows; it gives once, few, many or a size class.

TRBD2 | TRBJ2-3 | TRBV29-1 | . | CSVDGLGLAGITDTQYF | TGCAGCGTTGATGGATTGGGACTAGCGGGTATCACAGATACGCAGTATTTT
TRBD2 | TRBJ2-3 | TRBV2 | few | CASSVRLAGQADTQYF | TGTGCCAGCAGTGTGAGACTAGCGGGTCAGGCAGATACGCAGTATTTT
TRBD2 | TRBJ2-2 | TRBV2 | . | CASSRTLAGNPGELFF | TGTGCCAGCAGTCGTACACTAGCGGGGAATCCCGGGGAGCTGTTTTTT
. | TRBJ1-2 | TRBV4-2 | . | CASSQEGRGYGYTF | TGTGCCAGCAGCCAAGAGGGCAGGGGTTATGGCTACACCTTC
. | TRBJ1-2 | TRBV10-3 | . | CAISDTGTPIEGGYTF | TGTGCCATCAGTGATACCGGGACACCTATCGAGGGTGGCTACACCTTC
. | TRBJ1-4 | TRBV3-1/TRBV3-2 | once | CASSQVPGSRIGEVQDNEKLFF | TGTGCCAGCAGCCAAGTACCGGGATCCCGCATAGGGGAGGTGCAGGACAACGAAAAACTGTTTTTT
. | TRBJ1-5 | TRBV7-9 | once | CASSQSGEPQHF | TGTGCCAGCAGCCAGTCAGGTGAGCCCCAGCATTTT
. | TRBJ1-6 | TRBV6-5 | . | CASWGRLQYNSPLHF | TGTGCCAGCTGGGGCAGGCTACAGTATAATTCACCCCTCCACTTT
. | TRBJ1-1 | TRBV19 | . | CASTKGAEAFF | TGTGCCAGTACCAAGGGGGCTGAAGCTTTCTTT
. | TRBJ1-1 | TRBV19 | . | CASSPYFKAGHFF | TGTGCCAGTAGCCCCTATTTCAAGGCGGGTCATTTCTTT
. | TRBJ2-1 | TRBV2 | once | CASIRESSYNEQFF | TGTGCCAGCATACGGGAAAGCTCCTACAATGAGCAGTTCTTC
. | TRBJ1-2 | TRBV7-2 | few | CASSLRANYGYTF | TGTGCCAGCAGCTTACGAGCGAACTATGGCTACACCTTC
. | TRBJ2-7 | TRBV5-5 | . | CASSLGTSGYEQYF | TGTGCCAGCAGCTTGGGGACATCAGGCTACGAGCAGTACTTC
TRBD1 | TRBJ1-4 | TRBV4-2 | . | CASRRDRRSEKLFF | TGTGCCAGCAGACGGGACAGGCGCTCTGAAAAACTGTTTTTT
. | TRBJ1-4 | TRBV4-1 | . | CASSQVDEKLFF | TGCGCCAGCAGCCAAGTCGATGAAAAACTGTTTTTT
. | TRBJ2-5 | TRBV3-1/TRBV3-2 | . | CACSGGAETQYF | TGTGCGTGCTCGGGGGGCGCGGAGACCCAGTACTTC
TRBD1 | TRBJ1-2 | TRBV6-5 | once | CASLLGQGNYGYTF | TGTGCCAGCCTATTAGGACAGGGGAACTATGGCTACACCTTC
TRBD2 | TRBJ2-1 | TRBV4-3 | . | CASSHGLAGVAGNEQFF | TGCGCCAGCAGCCACGGACTAGCGGGTGTAGCGGGGAATGAGCAGTTCTTC
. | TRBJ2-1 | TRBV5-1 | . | CASSGTGHDEQFF | TGCGCCAGCAGCGGAACAGGGCACGATGAGCAGTTCTTC
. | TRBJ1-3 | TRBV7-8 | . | CASSSRGTMPAGNTIYF | TGTGCCAGCAGCTCCAGGGGTACGATGCCCGCTGGAAACACCATATATTTT
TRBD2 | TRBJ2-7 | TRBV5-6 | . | CASSTGLAGAEQYF | TGTGCCAGCAGCACCGGACTAGCCGGGGCCGAGCAGTACTTC
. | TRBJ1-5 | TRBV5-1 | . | CASSSTRAGSPQHF | TGCGCCAGCAGCTCCACGAGGGCTGGAAGTCCCCAGCATTTT
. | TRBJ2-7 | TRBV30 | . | CAWSGRQPYKAEQYF | TGTGCCTGGAGTGGAAGACAACCCTACAAGGCTGAGCAGTACTTC
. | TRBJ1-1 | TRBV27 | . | CASSNRYTEAFF | TGTGCCAGCAGTAATAGATACACTGAAGCTTTCTTT
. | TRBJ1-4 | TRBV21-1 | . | CASSNRGEKLFF | TGTGCCAGCAGCAACCGGGGAGAAAAACTGTTTTTT